Following are 14 T cell receptor beta chains from one sample sequenced in a study of control samples from healthy donors and cancer patients. Generated by immunoSEQ multiplex PCR, the TCRdb table keeps only in-frame clones and is missing some. There are 75,000 to 100,000 clones in the sample; roughly 82% occur only once, and 1.5% to 2% lies in the top ten. Sequences were obtained from blood. Receptors were obtained from a man aged 55 to 70 in good health.

CDR3 bases: TGTGCCAGCTCACGAAGGCACACCGGGGAGCTGTTTTTT. As protein: CASSRRHTGELFF. The chain recombines TRBV18 with TRBJ2-2; the D is unclear. Trimming stripped 4 bases from V and 3 bases from J, with 6 bases between. Germline CDR1 KGHSH, CDR2 LQKENI. The CDR3 has 13 residues.

The chain has TRBV6-5 and TRBJ1-1, with a tentative D call TRBD1 (5 bases). The V and J ends lost 6 bases and 3 bases respectively, with 17 bases between them. Germline V gene lookup returns CDR1 MNHEY and CDR2 SVGAGI. The CDR3 loop spans 15 amino acids. As DNA, the CDR3 is TGTGCCAGCAGACTAACCGGGACCGGGGACACTGAAGCTTTCTTT. Its translation: CASRLTGTGDTEAFF.

The table lists this clone with a count of one. V gene TRBV29-1 combines with J gene TRBJ2-3; 7 nucleotides match TRBD2. CDR1 is SQVTM and CDR2 is ANQGSEA in the germline V gene. J gave up 4 bases and V 0 bases, and 10 bases lay outside the gene matches. This CDR3 has 16 residues. The CDR3 DNA reads as TGCAGCGTTGAAGATAGACTAGCTGTTATGGCAGATACGCAGTATTTT. Translated, it gives CSVEDRLAVMADTQYF.

This chain uses TRBV27 with TRBJ1-2; D is unresolved. The germline V gene has CDR1 MNHEY and CDR2 SMNVEV (reference sequence). The germline V and J ends were trimmed by 10 bases and 0 bases, with 6 bases remaining between them. There are 11 residues in the CDR3. The chain's CDR3 is CATRTNYGYTF. CDR3 DNA sequence: TGTGCCACGAGAACTAACTATGGCTACACCTTC.

CDR3 region: CASSPLGGGFGDTEAFF. The CDR3 DNA is TGTGCCAGCAGCCCCTTGGGTGGCGGGTTCGGGGACACTGAAGCTTTCTTT. The chain has TRBV7-9 and TRBJ1-1; D uncertain. Germline CDR1 is SEHNR and CDR2 is FQNEAQ (reference sequence). The CDR3 extends over 17 amino acids. Trimming took 5 bases from V and 3 from J, leaving 22 bases between them.

The V and J genes are TRBV18 and TRBJ2-5; TRBD2 aligns across 7 bases. In germline, CDR1 is KGHSH, CDR2 LQKENI. The CDR3 spans 15 residues. V lost 3 bases, J lost 5 bases, and 9 bases stayed unmatched. CDR3 DNA sequence: TGTGCCAGCTCACCCGAAGGGAGGGATTCGGAGACCCAGTACTTC. Amino acid sequence: CASSPEGRDSETQYF.

V usage is TRBV2 and J usage is TRBJ1-2, with D hard to call. Germline V gives CDR1 SNHLY, CDR2 FYNNEI. The CDR3 has 13 residues. Trimming pared 4 bases from V and 8 bases from J, leaving 14 bases between. CDR3 nucleotide sequence: TGTGCCAGCAGTGTCCTGGAGAGTAGGGGCTACACCTTC. Protein: CASSVLESRGYTF. Looking up the rest from reference TRBV2 and TRBJ1-2 gives the full variable domain: EPEVTQTPSHQVTQMGQEVILRCVPISNHLYFYWYRQILGQKVEFLVSFYNNEISEKSEIFDDQFSVERPDGSNFTLKIRSTKLEDSAMYFCASSVLESRGYTFGSGTRLTVV.

The chain employs TRBV5-1 and TRBJ2-1; 11 nucleotides align to TRBD2. The CDR3 totals 15 residues. Trimming removed 4 bases from V and 4 bases from J; junction bases left unmatched: 4. Germline CDR1 SGHRS, CDR2 YFSETQ. The CDR3 DNA follows: TGCGCCAGCAGCCCGGGACTAGCGGCTTACAATGAGCAGTTCTTC. This translates into CASSPGLAAYNEQFF.

The chain links TRBV3-1 (or the pseudogene TRBV3-2) to TRBJ1-1; possible D gene TRBD1, 5 bases. Looked up from germline, CDR1 is LGHDT and CDR2 is YNNKEL (reference sequence). The CDR3 consists of 14 residues. With 0 bases removed from V and 3 bases from J, the gap between germline ends came to 8 bases. The DNA of the CDR3 is TGTGCCAGCAGCCAAGAGGGGCACTACACTGAAGCTTTCTTT. It specifies CASSQEGHYTEAFF.

CDR3 sequence: CAISGIAGGSDTQYF. CDR3 nucleotides: TGTGCCATCAGTGGGATAGCGGGAGGGTCAGATACGCAGTATTTT. J is TRBJ2-3 and V is TRBV10-3; 11 nucleotides match TRBD2. This CDR3 contains 15 residues. Germline CDR1 and CDR2: ENHRY and SYGVKD. The junction had 4 bases not matched to a gene; V was cut back by 4 bases and J by 4 bases.

The J gene is TRBJ2-6, the V gene TRBV18; TRBD1 matches at 8 bases. The V segment lost 2 bases and the J segment 0 bases; nucleotides outside the gene matches: 3. Germline CDR1 is KGHSH and CDR2 is LQKENI. There are 17 residues in the CDR3. Here the CDR3 DNA reads TGTGCCAGCTCACCAAGGGACAGGCACTCTGGGGCCAACGTCCTGACTTTC. It encodes CASSPRDRHSGANVLTF.

This clone was seen once. CDR3: CSVGPRVGTYEQYF. CDR3 nucleotides: TGCAGCGTTGGCCCCAGGGTGGGGACCTACGAGCAGTACTTC. The V call is TRBV29-1, the J call TRBJ2-7; D is possibly TRBD1 (5 bases). V shed 4 bases and J shed 2 bases, with 15 bases lying between them. The CDR3 runs to 14 residues. The germline CDR1 and CDR2 sequences are SQVTM and ANQGSEA.

The chain links TRBV21-1 to TRBJ1-3. TRBV21-1 is a known pseudogene. CDR3 length: 16 amino acids. The CDR3 sequence: CASSPSGKNSGNTIYF. The CDR3, as DNA: TGTGCCAGCAGCCCCTCGGGCAAAAACTCTGGAAACACCATATATTTT.

The V call is TRBV6-5, the J call TRBJ2-7; D tentatively fits TRBD1 or TRBD2 (5 bases each). Germline V CDR1 and CDR2: MNHEY, SVGAGI. The CDR3 spans 14 residues. V lost 7 bases and J lost 3, with 16 bases in between. The CDR3 loop is CASTRDPRNYEQYF. The CDR3 region has the DNA TGTGCCAGCACCCGGGACCCCAGGAACTACGAGCAGTACTTC.